This T cell receptor beta chain was retrieved from a study of CD8 T cells in ankylosing spondylitis. General study points: Characteristic of ankylosing spondylitis blood, it appeared, was a TCR beta motif comprising about 8 highly homologous variants. In synovial fluid and blood from reactive arthritis, some motif variants were previously reported.

This clonotype has just a few counts. Its antigen is not identified. Libraries for TCR beta were made by quantitative 5'-RACE with molecular barcodes. TCRdb called the 5' RACE reads again in MiXCR, with one record for every CDR3 protein. The sample lists about 230,000 distinct CDR3 sequences; roughly 8.2% were seen once. CDR3 length: 13 amino acids. Trimming removed 10 bases from V and 6 bases from J, with 16 bases in between. Germline lookup yields CDR1 ENHRY and CDR2 SYGVKD. This clonotype originated in a female donor with ankylosing spondylitis or in good health (not recorded which). The material sequenced was blood, either unsorted or a sorted T cell fraction (not recorded which). This chain links TRBV10-3 with TRBJ2-1; D unclear. DNA of the CDR3: TGTGCCACAGAGACCGGTTTGGGCAATGAGCAGTTCTTC. Amino acids: CATETGLGNEQFF.